Listed below are T cell receptor beta chains from one sample, sequenced in a study of cytomegalovirus exposure and HLA in healthy donors. Assay used: immunoSEQ multiplex PCR; TCRdb lists only in-frame clones, some missing. Here the sample spans tens of thousands of clones, approximately 80% being singletons. Material: PBMCs. These receptors were collected from a man aged 25-45 years in good health and CMV-seronegative. CDR3s include the opening cysteine and the closing phenylalanine or tryptophan. Fields, in order: V gene, D gene, clone size, J gene, CDR3 protein, CDR3 DNA. D genes are given only for firm matches. The size of a clone is reported for some rows only, either as once, few or many, or as a class for expanded clones.

v_gene: TRBV4-2; d_gene: .; abundance: .; j_gene: TRBJ2-1; CDR3aa: CASSPEGGAAKSNEQFF; CDR3nt: TGTGCCAGCAGCCCGGAGGGGGGGGCTGCGAAATCCAATGAGCAGTTCTTC
v_gene: TRBV9; d_gene: TRBD1; abundance: .; j_gene: TRBJ2-5; CDR3aa: CASSSGDRGLETQYF; CDR3nt: TGTGCCAGCAGCTCGGGGGACAGGGGGCTTGAGACCCAGTACTTC
v_gene: TRBV5-4; d_gene: TRBD2; abundance: once; j_gene: TRBJ2-7; CDR3aa: CASSFKRGGSDEQYF; CDR3nt: TGTGCCAGCAGCTTTAAGCGGGGGGGCTCGGACGAGCAGTACTTC
v_gene: TRBV7-2; d_gene: .; abundance: .; j_gene: TRBJ1-4; CDR3aa: CASSLIRGSGEKLFF; CDR3nt: TGTGCCAGCAGCCTAATACGGGGGTCTGGTGAAAAACTGTTTTTT
v_gene: TRBV14; d_gene: .; abundance: .; j_gene: TRBJ2-5; CDR3aa: CASSSDRAIQETQYF; CDR3nt: TGTGCCAGCAGCTCGGACAGAGCCATCCAAGAGACCCAGTACTTC
v_gene: TRBV6-5; d_gene: .; abundance: .; j_gene: TRBJ2-7; CDR3aa: CASSYSHFYYEQYF; CDR3nt: TGTGCCAGCAGTTACTCCCATTTCTACTACGAGCAGTACTTC
v_gene: TRBV19; d_gene: TRBD1; abundance: .; j_gene: TRBJ1-1; CDR3aa: CASLTQGANTEAFF; CDR3nt: TGTGCCAGTTTGACACAGGGGGCTAACACTGAAGCTTTCTTT
v_gene: TRBV12-5; d_gene: .; abundance: .; j_gene: TRBJ1-4; CDR3aa: CASGLVPPGGEKLFF; CDR3nt: TGTGCTAGTGGTTTGGTACCGCCGGGAGGCGAAAAACTGTTTTTT
v_gene: TRBV28; d_gene: .; abundance: .; j_gene: TRBJ1-2; CDR3aa: CASSFSGSSDYGYTF; CDR3nt: TGTGCCAGCAGTTTCTCAGGGTCTTCGGACTATGGCTACACCTTC
v_gene: TRBV28; d_gene: .; abundance: .; j_gene: TRBJ1-1; CDR3aa: CASSLLGGNTEAFF; CDR3nt: TGTGCCAGCAGTTTATTGGGAGGGAACACTGAAGCTTTCTTT
v_gene: TRBV5-4; d_gene: TRBD1; abundance: .; j_gene: TRBJ2-1; CDR3aa: CASSESGTGGFSYNEQFF; CDR3nt: TGTGCCAGCAGCGAATCCGGGACAGGGGGTTTCTCCTACAATGAGCAGTTCTTC
v_gene: TRBV10-3; d_gene: .; abundance: .; j_gene: TRBJ2-6; CDR3aa: CAISAGSSGANVLTF; CDR3nt: TGTGCCATCAGTGCCGGGAGCTCTGGGGCCAACGTCCTGACTTTC
v_gene: TRBV5-6; d_gene: TRBD2; abundance: .; j_gene: TRBJ2-1; CDR3aa: CASSYRAGGYNNEQFF; CDR3nt: TGTGCCAGCAGCTACAGGGCGGGGGGCTATAACAATGAGCAGTTCTTC
v_gene: TRBV7-2; d_gene: TRBD1; abundance: .; j_gene: TRBJ1-2; CDR3aa: CASSLSGGNYGYTF; CDR3nt: TGTGCCAGCAGCTTATCAGGGGGTAACTATGGCTACACCTTC
v_gene: TRBV6-5; d_gene: .; abundance: .; j_gene: TRBJ1-6; CDR3aa: CASNPGLSPSPLHF; CDR3nt: TGTGCCAGCAACCCGGGACTGAGTCCTTCACCCCTCCACTTT
v_gene: TRBV6-5; d_gene: TRBD1; abundance: .; j_gene: TRBJ1-2; CDR3aa: CASSPQGAQAYGYTF; CDR3nt: TGTGCCAGCAGTCCCCAGGGGGCGCAGGCCTATGGCTACACCTTC
v_gene: TRBV27; d_gene: TRBD2; abundance: .; j_gene: TRBJ2-1; CDR3aa: CASSPRGAGNEQFF; CDR3nt: TGTGCCAGCAGTCCGCGGGGGGCGGGCAATGAGCAGTTCTTC
v_gene: TRBV27; d_gene: .; abundance: .; j_gene: TRBJ1-1; CDR3aa: CASSFGAVTEAFF; CDR3nt: TGTGCCAGCAGCTTTGGGGCAGTTACTGAAGCTTTCTTT
v_gene: TRBV10-3; d_gene: TRBD1; abundance: once; j_gene: TRBJ1-2; CDR3aa: CAISQTGADYGYTF; CDR3nt: TGTGCCATCAGCCAGACAGGGGCGGACTATGGCTACACCTTC
v_gene: TRBV14; d_gene: .; abundance: .; j_gene: TRBJ2-3; CDR3aa: CASSLYLTGSGDTQYF; CDR3nt: TGTGCCAGCAGCTTATACTTAACGGGGTCCGGGGATACGCAGTATTTT
v_gene: TRBV27; d_gene: .; abundance: .; j_gene: TRBJ1-1; CDR3aa: CARERMNTEAFF; CDR3nt: TGTGCCAGAGAGAGGATGAACACTGAAGCTTTCTTT
v_gene: TRBV4-2; d_gene: TRBD1; abundance: .; j_gene: TRBJ1-5; CDR3aa: CASSYIQGDQPQHF; CDR3nt: TGTGCCAGCAGTTATATACAGGGGGATCAGCCCCAGCATTTT
v_gene: TRBV5-1; d_gene: TRBD1; abundance: few; j_gene: TRBJ1-1; CDR3aa: CASSLFGQGGTEAFF; CDR3nt: TGCGCCAGCAGCCTTTTCGGACAGGGGGGCACTGAAGCTTTCTTT
v_gene: TRBV5-6; d_gene: TRBD1; abundance: .; j_gene: TRBJ1-5; CDR3aa: CASSLWTGVGQPQHF; CDR3nt: TGTGCCAGCAGCTTGTGGACAGGGGTCGGTCAGCCCCAGCATTTT
v_gene: TRBV2; d_gene: TRBD2; abundance: .; j_gene: TRBJ2-7; CDR3aa: CASSPGTNYEQYF; CDR3nt: TGTGCCAGCAGCCCCGGGACTAACTACGAGCAGTACTTC
v_gene: TRBV30; d_gene: .; abundance: .; j_gene: TRBJ1-5; CDR3aa: CAWSVQFSGGDQPQHF; CDR3nt: TGTGCCTGGAGTGTACAATTTAGTGGGGGGGATCAGCCCCAGCATTTT
v_gene: TRBV5-8; d_gene: .; abundance: .; j_gene: TRBJ2-7; CDR3aa: CASSLTGTPFEQYF; CDR3nt: TGTGCCAGCAGCTTAACAGGGACCCCCTTTGAGCAGTACTTC
v_gene: TRBV6-5; d_gene: TRBD1; abundance: .; j_gene: TRBJ1-6; CDR3aa: CASTTGRNSPLHF; CDR3nt: TGTGCCAGCACGACAGGGCGCAATTCACCCCTCCACTTT
v_gene: TRBV27; d_gene: TRBD1; abundance: .; j_gene: TRBJ1-4; CDR3aa: CATSTGVNEKLFF; CDR3nt: TGTGCCACCTCGACAGGGGTGAATGAAAAACTGTTTTTT
v_gene: TRBV13; d_gene: TRBD1; abundance: .; j_gene: TRBJ2-7; CDR3aa: CASSPQGAGEQYF; CDR3nt: TGTGCCAGCAGCCCACAGGGGGCGGGAGAGCAGTACTTC